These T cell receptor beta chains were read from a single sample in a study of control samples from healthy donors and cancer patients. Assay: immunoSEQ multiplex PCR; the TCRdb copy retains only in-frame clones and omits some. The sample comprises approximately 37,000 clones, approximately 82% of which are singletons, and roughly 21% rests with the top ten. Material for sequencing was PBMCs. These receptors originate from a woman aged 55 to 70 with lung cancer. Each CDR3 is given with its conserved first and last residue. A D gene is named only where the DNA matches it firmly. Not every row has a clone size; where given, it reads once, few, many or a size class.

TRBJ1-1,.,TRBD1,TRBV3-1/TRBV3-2,CASSRSGTGAEAFF,TGTGCCAGCAGCCGAAGTGGGACAGGCGCTGAAGCTTTCTTT
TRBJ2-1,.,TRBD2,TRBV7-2,CASSPAGAYNEQFF,TGTGCCAGCAGCCCAGCGGGAGCCTACAATGAGCAGTTCTTC
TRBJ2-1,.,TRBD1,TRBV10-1,CASRDRYNEQFF,TGCGCCAGCAGGGACAGGTACAATGAGCAGTTCTTC
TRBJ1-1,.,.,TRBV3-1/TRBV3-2,CASSQRMNTEAFF,TGTGCCAGCAGCCAGAGGATGAACACTGAAGCTTTCTTT
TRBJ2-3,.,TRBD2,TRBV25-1,CASVGLDVTDTQYF,TGTGCCAGCGTGGGACTAGACGTAACAGATACGCAGTATTTT
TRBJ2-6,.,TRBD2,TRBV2,CASSIAGGASGANVLTF,TGTGCCAGCAGTATAGCGGGAGGCGCTTCTGGGGCCAACGTCCTGACTTTC
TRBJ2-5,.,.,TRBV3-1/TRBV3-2,CASSLKRGVIQETQYF,TGTGCCAGCAGCCTTAAAAGGGGGGTGATACAAGAGACCCAGTACTTC
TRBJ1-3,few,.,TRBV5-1,CASSSSGSGNTIYF,TGCGCCAGCAGCTCTTCAGGGTCTGGAAACACCATATATTTT
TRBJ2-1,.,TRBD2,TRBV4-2,CASSQVEGWASGYNEQFF,TGTGCCAGCAGCCAAGTGGAGGGCTGGGCTAGCGGCTACAATGAGCAGTTCTTC
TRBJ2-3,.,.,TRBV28,CASKGGSTDTQYF,TGTGCCAGTAAGGGGGGCAGTACAGATACGCAGTATTTT
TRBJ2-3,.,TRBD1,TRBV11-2,CASSPRQGSDTQYF,TGTGCCAGCAGCCCTCGACAGGGCTCAGATACGCAGTATTTT
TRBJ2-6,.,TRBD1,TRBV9,CASSAGQGSGANVLTF,TGTGCCAGCAGCGCGGGACAGGGCTCTGGGGCCAACGTCCTGACTTTC
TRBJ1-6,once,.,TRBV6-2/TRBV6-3,CASSRDTNSPLHF,TGTGCCAGCAGCCGGGACACCAATTCACCCCTCCACTTT
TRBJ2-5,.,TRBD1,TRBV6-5,CASTQGQVWEETQYF,TGTGCCAGCACTCAAGGACAGGTGTGGGAAGAGACCCAGTACTTC
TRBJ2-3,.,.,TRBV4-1,CASSYGGRTDTQYF,TGCGCCAGCAGCTATGGGGGCCGAACAGATACGCAGTATTTT
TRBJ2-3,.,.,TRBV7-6,CASSANPGSTDTQYF,TGTGCCAGCAGCGCAAACCCAGGGAGCACAGATACGCAGTATTTT
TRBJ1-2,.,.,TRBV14,CASTLNRNYGYTF,TGTGCCAGCACCCTAAACAGAAACTATGGCTACACCTTC
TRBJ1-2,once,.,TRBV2,CASSEAEGLFYGYTF,TGTGCCAGCAGTGAAGCGGAGGGCCTCTTCTATGGCTACACCTTC
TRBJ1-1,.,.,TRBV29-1,CSVRRGQNTEAFF,TGCAGCGTCCGAAGGGGACAAAACACTGAAGCTTTCTTT
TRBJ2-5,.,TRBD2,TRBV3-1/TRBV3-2,CASSPPGEGGSETQYF,TGTGCCAGCAGCCCCCCGGGGGAGGGAGGGTCTGAGACCCAGTACTTC
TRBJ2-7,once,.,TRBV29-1,CSVRLPPTEADNSYEQYF,TGCAGCGTTAGGTTGCCACCGACGGAAGCCGACAACTCCTACGAGCAGTACTTC
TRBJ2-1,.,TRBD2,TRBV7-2,CATWTSGPSYNEQFF,TGTGCCACCTGGACTAGCGGGCCGTCCTACAATGAGCAGTTCTTC
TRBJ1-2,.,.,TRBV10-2,CASRSDSLANYGYTF,TGCGCCAGCAGGTCGGACAGTCTTGCTAACTATGGCTACACCTTC
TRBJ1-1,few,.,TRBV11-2,CASSLGTMNTEAFF,TGTGCCAGCAGCTTAGGTACGATGAACACTGAAGCTTTCTTT
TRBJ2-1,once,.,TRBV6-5,CASSYGDPQWNEQFF,TGTGCCAGCAGTTATGGCGACCCTCAATGGAATGAGCAGTTCTTC
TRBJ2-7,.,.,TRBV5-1,CASSSSGVEQYF,TGCGCCAGCAGCTCTTCAGGAGTCGAGCAGTACTTC
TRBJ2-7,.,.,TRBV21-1,CACPDRVSDEQYF,TGTGCCTGCCCGGACAGGGTGAGTGACGAGCAGTACTTC
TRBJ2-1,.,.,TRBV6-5,CASWGSGASYNEQFF,TGTGCCAGCTGGGGGAGCGGAGCGTCCTACAATGAGCAGTTCTTC
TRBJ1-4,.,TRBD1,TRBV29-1,CSFSGQSEKLFF,TGCAGCTTCTCGGGACAGTCTGAAAAACTGTTTTTT
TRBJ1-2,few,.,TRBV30,CAWSGNSVYGYTF,TGTGCCTGGAGTGGGAACAGTGTATATGGCTACACCTTC
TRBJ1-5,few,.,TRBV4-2,CASSQDWQGVKGNQPQHF,TGTGCCAGCAGCCAAGATTGGCAGGGAGTCAAAGGCAATCAGCCCCAGCATTTT
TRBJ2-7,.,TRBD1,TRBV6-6,CASSPGQEIYEQYF,TGTGCCAGCAGTCCGGGACAGGAGATCTACGAGCAGTACTTC